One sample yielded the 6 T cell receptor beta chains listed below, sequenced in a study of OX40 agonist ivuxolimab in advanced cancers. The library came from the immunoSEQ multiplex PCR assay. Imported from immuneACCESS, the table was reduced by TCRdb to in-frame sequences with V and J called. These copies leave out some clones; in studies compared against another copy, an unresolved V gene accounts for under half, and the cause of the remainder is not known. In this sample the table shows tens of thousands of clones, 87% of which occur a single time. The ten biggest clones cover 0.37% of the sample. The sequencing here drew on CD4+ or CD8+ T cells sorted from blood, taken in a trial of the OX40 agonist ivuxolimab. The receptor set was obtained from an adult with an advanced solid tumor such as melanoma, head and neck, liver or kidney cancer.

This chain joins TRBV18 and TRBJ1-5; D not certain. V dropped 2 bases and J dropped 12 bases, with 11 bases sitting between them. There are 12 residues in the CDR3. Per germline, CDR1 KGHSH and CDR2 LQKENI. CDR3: CASSPEGSFQHF. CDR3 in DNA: TGTGCCAGCTCACCAGAAGGTTCGTTCCAGCATTTT.

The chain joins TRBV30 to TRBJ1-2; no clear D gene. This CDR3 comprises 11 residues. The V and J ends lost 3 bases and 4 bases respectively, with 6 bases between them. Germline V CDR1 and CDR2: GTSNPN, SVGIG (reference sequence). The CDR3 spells CAWRGFYGYTF. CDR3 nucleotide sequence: TGTGCCTGGAGGGGATTCTATGGCTACACCTTC.

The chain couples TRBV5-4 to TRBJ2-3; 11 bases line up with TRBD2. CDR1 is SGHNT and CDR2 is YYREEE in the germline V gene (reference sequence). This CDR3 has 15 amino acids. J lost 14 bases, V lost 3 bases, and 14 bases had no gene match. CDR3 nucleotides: TGTGCCAGCAGCTCGGATGGGACTAGCGGACAAACTAGGTATTTT. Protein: CASSSDGTSGQTRYF.

This chain's CDR3 is CASSPSGGQGKTQYF. CDR3 nucleotides: TGTGCCAGCTCACCCTCCGGGGGGCAAGGGAAGACCCAGTACTTC. The chain has TRBV18 and TRBJ2-5; D is possibly TRBD2 (7 bases). Germline V gene data show CDR1 as KGHSH and CDR2 as LQKENI. The CDR3 runs 15 residues. V shed 3 bases and J shed 6 bases, with 17 bases lying between them.

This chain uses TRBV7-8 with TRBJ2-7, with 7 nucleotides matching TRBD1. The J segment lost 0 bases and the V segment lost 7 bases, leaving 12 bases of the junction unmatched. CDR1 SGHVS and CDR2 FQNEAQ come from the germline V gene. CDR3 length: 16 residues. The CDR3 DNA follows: TGTGCCAGCACACAAATGGACAGGAGGAGCTCCTACGAGCAGTACTTC. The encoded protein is CASTQMDRRSSYEQYF.

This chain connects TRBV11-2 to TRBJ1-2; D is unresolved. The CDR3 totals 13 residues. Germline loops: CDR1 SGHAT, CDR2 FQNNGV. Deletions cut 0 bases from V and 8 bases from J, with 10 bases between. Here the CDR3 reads CASSLEASRGYTF. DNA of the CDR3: TGTGCCAGCAGCTTAGAAGCTAGCCGGGGCTACACCTTC.